Listed here are 27 T cell receptor beta chains from one sample, sequenced in a study of CD8 T cells in Susac syndrome. Reverse transcription of about 0.5 to 1 ug RNA used random hexamers. TCRdb independently ran MiXCR on the immunoSEQ multiplex PCR reads; one entry per CDR3 protein. The table includes around 130,000 distinct CDR3 sequences, approximately 90% detected once. Source material: CD8+ T cells from PBMCs. Receptor source: a human donor with multiple sclerosis.

V gene TRBV25-1 combines with J gene TRBJ2-1; a weak D match, TRBD1 (6 bases). The V end lost 4 bases, the J end lost 9 bases, and 7 bases lay between the germline ends. The CDR3 contains 11 residues. Germline V gene lookup returns CDR1 MGHDK and CDR2 SYGVNS. The CDR3 protein is CASSVGGEQFF. DNA for the CDR3: TGTGCCAGCAGTGTAGGGGGTGAGCAGTTCTTC.

This clonotype was seen a single time. A much bigger clone sits one base away, suggesting this may be a read error. V usage is TRBV5-1 and J usage is TRBJ1-2; TRBD1 might be the D (5 bases). V lost 4 bases to trimming and J lost 0 bases, with 13 bases between them. The CDR3 consists of 15 residues. From germline, CDR1 is SGHRS and CDR2 YFSETQ. The CDR3 sequence is CASSAGAYANYGYTF. The CDR3 region has the DNA TGCGCCAGCAGCGCTGGGGCCTACGCTAACTATGGCTACACCTTC.

The rearrangement links TRBV6-2 or TRBV6-3 to TRBJ2-7; D may be TRBD2 (5 bases). This CDR3 is 14 amino acids long. Trimming shortened V by 8 bases and J by 5 bases, and 19 bases separated the two germline ends. Germline V gene data show CDR1 as MNHEY and CDR2 as SVGEGT. CDR3 coding DNA: TGTGCCAGCTTCAATGCGGCGGGCCCCGACGAGCAGTACTTC. Protein: CASFNAAGPDEQYF.

This clonotype turned up a few times. The chain employs TRBV15 and TRBJ2-1, with 7 bases lining up with TRBD2. Germline assignment: CDR1 LNHNV and CDR2 YYDKDF (reference sequence). CDR3 size: 11 residues. J gave up 7 bases and V 8 bases, and 2 bases lay outside the gene matches. The CDR3 nucleotides are TGTGCCACCTCCGGGGGGAATGAGCAGTTCTTC. Amino acids: CATSGGNEQFF.

A word on this clonotype: At one of its ends the junction is not consistent with the germline gene, which may arise from a read error. J is TRBJ2-1 and V is TRBV20-1, with 13 bases aligning to TRBD2. The CDR3 spans 12 residues. Germline lookup yields CDR1 DFQATT and CDR2 SNEGSKA (reference sequence). The CDR3 loop is CVTSGRVGEQFF. Here the CDR3 DNA reads TGTGTAACTAGCGGGAGGGTGGGTGAGCAGTTCTTC.

The V gene is TRBV12-3 or TRBV12-4, the J gene TRBJ2-5, with 8 bases matching TRBD2. The CDR3 is made up of 16 amino acids. The V gene end was trimmed by 4 bases and the J gene end by 1 base; junction bases not matched to a gene: 8. This chain's CDR3 is CASSSPGGTSQETQYF. CDR3 DNA: TGTGCCAGCAGTTCACCGGGGGGGACATCCCAAGAGACCCAGTACTTC.

The chain has TRBV7-9 and TRBJ2-1; TRBD2 matches 7 bases. The length of the CDR3 is 14 residues. CDR1 and CDR2 (germline): SEHNR, FQNEAQ (reference sequence). Trimming removed 1 base from V and 9 bases from J; junction bases left unmatched: 6. CDR3 residues: CASSLVAGVAEQFF. The CDR3 DNA sequence: TGTGCCAGCAGCTTAGTTGCGGGGGTGGCTGAGCAGTTCTTC.

This sequence joins TRBV7-9 and TRBJ1-5; 7 bases map to TRBD1. With V trimmed by 5 bases and J by 5 bases, 12 bases remained unmatched. There are 16 residues in the CDR3. Per germline, CDR1 SEHNR and CDR2 FQNEAQ (reference sequence). The CDR3 loop reads CASSPGQASTDQPQHF. CDR3 DNA: TGTGCCAGCAGCCCCGGACAGGCTTCGACGGATCAGCCCCAGCATTTT. The variable domain in full, completed from reference TRBV7-9 and TRBJ1-5, reads DTGVSQNPRHKITKRGQNVTFRCDPISEHNRLYWYRQTLGQGPEFLTYFQNEAQLEKSRLLSDRFSAERPKGSFSTLEIQRTEQGDSAMYLCASSPGQASTDQPQHFGDGTRLSIL.

This clonotype was found once. J is TRBJ1-3 and V is TRBV4-1; D is ambiguous. The germline V and J ends were trimmed by 1 base and 0 bases, with 4 bases remaining between them. Germline loops: CDR1 MGHRA, CDR2 YSYEKL. This CDR3 is built from 14 residues. CDR3: CASSQAASGNTIYF. CDR3 DNA sequence: TGCGCCAGCAGCCAAGCAGCCTCTGGAAACACCATATATTTT.

Concerning this clonotype itself: One end of the junction fails to match germline, which may point to a read error. This sequence joins TRBV6-1 and TRBJ1-2; D remains unclear. The CDR3 covers 15 residues. Germline loops: CDR1 MNHNS, CDR2 SASEGT. The CDR3 is CASREGTAINYGYTF. CDR3 in DNA: TGTGCCAGCAGGGAAGGCACAGCGATTAACTATGGCTACACCTTC.

This chain connects TRBV4-1 to TRBJ2-7, with a possible D match to TRBD1 (5 bases). Germline lookup yields CDR1 MGHRA and CDR2 YSYEKL. This CDR3 comprises 14 residues. Trimming stripped 1 base from V and 0 bases from J, with 7 bases between. This CDR3 reads CASSQADSSYEQYF. The DNA for the CDR3 is TGCGCCAGCAGCCAAGCCGACAGCTCCTACGAGCAGTACTTC.

J is TRBJ2-7 and V is TRBV5-6; D is unclear. From germline, CDR1 is SGHDT and CDR2 YYEEEE. The CDR3 has 17 amino acids. V lost 4 bases and J lost 2, with 22 bases in between. The CDR3: CASSPRRGRKIPYEQYF. The CDR3 DNA follows: TGTGCCAGCAGCCCCCGCCGCGGCAGAAAGATCCCCTACGAGCAGTACTTC. Based on the CDR3 plus reference TRBV5-6 and TRBJ2-7, the full variable domain is DAGVTQSPTHLIKTRGQQVTLRCSPKSGHDTVSWYQQALGQGPQFIFQYYEEEERQRGNFPDRFSGHQFPNYSSELNVNALLLGDSALYLCASSPRRGRKIPYEQYFGPGTRLTVT.

The chain links TRBV4-3 to TRBJ1-2; D gene unclear. CDR3 size: 15 residues. Looked up from germline, CDR1 is LGHNA and CDR2 is YSLEER. Trimming took 2 bases from V and 3 from J, leaving 13 bases between them. The CDR3 here is CASSQTAHSDYGYTF. Here the CDR3 DNA reads TGCGCCAGCAGCCAAACGGCCCACAGCGACTATGGCTACACCTTC.

This clonotype was found once. The chain uses TRBV27 and TRBJ2-7; the D is unclear. V was cut by 3 bases and J by 0 bases, with 9 bases left in between. CDR1 MNHEY and CDR2 SMNVEV come from the germline V gene (reference sequence). The CDR3 loop spans 14 amino acids. The CDR3 bases are TGTGCCAGCAGTTTCGGGCGGAACTCCTACGAGCAGTACTTC. As protein: CASSFGRNSYEQYF.

The rearrangement uses TRBV3-1 and TRBJ1-2; D is ambiguous. This CDR3 is built from 15 residues. The germline V and J ends were trimmed by 0 bases and 6 bases, with 14 bases remaining between them. In germline, CDR1 is LGHDT, CDR2 YNNKEL (reference sequence). CDR3 protein: CASSQDLSALDGYTF. The CDR3 DNA is TGTGCCAGCAGCCAAGATCTGTCCGCCTTAGATGGCTACACCTTC.

The V call is TRBV30, the J call TRBJ1-1; no clear D. CDR1 and CDR2 (germline): GTSNPN, SVGIG (reference sequence). V dropped 0 bases and J dropped 1 base, with 6 bases sitting between them. The CDR3 extends over 13 amino acids. The CDR3 DNA follows: TGTGCCTGGAGTGTACTAGGGAACACTGAAGCTTTCTTT. This codes for CAWSVLGNTEAFF.

This chain joins TRBV4-1 and TRBJ1-4; D is unresolved. CDR1 is MGHRA, CDR2 YSYEKL, per germline. The CDR3 loop spans 14 amino acids. Trimming shortened V by 0 bases and J by 5 bases, and 7 bases separated the two germline ends. CDR3 protein: CASSQEDANEKLFF. The CDR3 DNA reads TGCGCCAGCAGCCAAGAGGACGCCAATGAAAAACTGTTTTTT.

The rearrangement links TRBV20-1 to TRBJ2-4; 10 bases fit TRBD2. Germline V gene data show CDR1 as DFQATT and CDR2 as SNEGSKA (reference sequence). V lost 6 bases and J lost 6; bases outside the gene matches: 20. The length of the CDR3 is 18 residues. CDR3 coding DNA: TGCAGTGCCAGCAGATCGTACCGGATAGCTAGCGGGGGAAACATTCAGTACTTC. Its translation is CSASRSYRIASGGNIQYF.

This clonotype was picked up a small number of times. V and J are TRBV30 and TRBJ2-7; D is undetermined. Per germline, CDR1 GTSNPN and CDR2 SVGIG (reference sequence). This CDR3 is 12 amino acids long. Trimming left V 4 bases short and J 1 base short, with 8 bases between. The chain's CDR3 is CAWTVGSYEQYF. DNA of the CDR3: TGTGCCTGGACTGTAGGTTCCTACGAGCAGTACTTC.

CDR3 nucleotide sequence: TGTGCCAGCATTCTCGAGGACAGGAAAGGCGGGGAGCTGTTTTTT. Its protein is CASILEDRKGGELFF. This rearrangement joins TRBV6-2 or TRBV6-3 to TRBJ2-2; 7 bases match TRBD1. Germline V gene lookup returns CDR1 MNHEY and CDR2 SVGEGT. The CDR3 runs to 15 residues. The J segment lost 7 bases and the V segment lost 7 bases, leaving 12 bases of the junction unmatched.

The V gene is TRBV29-1, the J gene TRBJ1-1; TRBD1 matches 7 bases. This CDR3 is 13 amino acids long. V trimming: 1 base; J trimming: 6 bases; junction bases outside the gene matches: 5. Per the germline V gene, CDR1 is SQVTM and CDR2 is ANQGSEA. CDR3 protein: CSVEGDRVAEAFF. The CDR3 DNA reads as TGCAGCGTTGAAGGAGACAGGGTGGCTGAAGCTTTCTTT.

V and J are TRBV2 and TRBJ2-3; 8 bases fit TRBD2. Germline trimming cut 4 bases from V and 0 bases from J; bases unmatched to any gene: 3. The CDR3 has 15 amino acids. The germline V gene has CDR1 SNHLY and CDR2 FYNNEI. CDR3 sequence: CASSALAGSTDTQYF. CDR3 DNA sequence: TGTGCCAGCAGTGCGTTAGCGGGAAGCACAGATACGCAGTATTTT.

The rearrangement uses TRBV29-1 and TRBJ2-2; D not resolved. The germline gives CDR1 SQVTM, CDR2 ANQGSEA. CDR3 length equals 16 residues. Trimming stripped 4 bases from V and 0 bases from J, with 15 bases between. DNA of the CDR3: TGCAGCGTTGGGGCCAGTCGAGCTGCGAACACCGGGGAGCTGTTTTTT. It specifies CSVGASRAANTGELFF.

This clonotype appeared a single time. The chain recombines TRBV3-1 with TRBJ2-7, with D uncertain. CDR1 and CDR2 (germline): LGHDT, YNNKEL (reference sequence). This CDR3 spans 14 amino acids. V was pared by 0 bases and J by 1 base, with 7 bases between. The CDR3 here is CASSQDLDSYEQYF. The CDR3 DNA reads TGTGCCAGCAGCCAAGATTTGGATTCCTACGAGCAGTACTTC.

This chain joins TRBV29-1 and TRBJ1-2; D may be TRBD1 (5 bases). This CDR3 has 13 amino acids. Trimming cost V 4 bases and J 0 bases, with 9 bases left between them. Germline-derived CDR1 and CDR2 are SQVTM and ANQGSEA. The CDR3 region is CSVGGLANYGYTF. For the CDR3, the DNA is TGCAGCGTTGGGGGCCTCGCTAACTATGGCTACACCTTC.

The chain combines TRBV7-2 with TRBJ2-1; possible D gene TRBD1, 6 bases. V was clipped by 1 base and J by 2 bases, with 15 bases between them. CDR1 and CDR2 from the germline V gene are SGHTA and FQGNSA. The CDR3 totals 17 residues. The CDR3 loop is CASSLEAGTLPYNEQFF. CDR3 sequence (DNA): TGTGCCAGCAGCTTAGAGGCCGGGACACTTCCCTACAATGAGCAGTTCTTC. Combining the CDR3 with reference TRBV7-2 and TRBJ2-1 gives the whole variable domain GAGVSQSPSNKVTEKGKDVELRCDPISGHTALYWYRQSLGQGLEFLIYFQGNSAPDKSGLPSDRFSAERTGGSVSTLTIQRTQQEDSAVYLCASSLEAGTLPYNEQFFGPGTRLTVL.

The V call is TRBV10-3, the J call TRBJ2-3; D is undetermined. CDR3 length: 14 amino acids. Germline values: CDR1 ENHRY, CDR2 SYGVKD. V was trimmed by 3 bases and J by 2 bases, leaving 9 bases between them. CDR3 region: CAISEGRYTDTQYF. CDR3 nucleotide sequence: TGTGCCATCAGTGAAGGGCGGTACACAGATACGCAGTATTTT.